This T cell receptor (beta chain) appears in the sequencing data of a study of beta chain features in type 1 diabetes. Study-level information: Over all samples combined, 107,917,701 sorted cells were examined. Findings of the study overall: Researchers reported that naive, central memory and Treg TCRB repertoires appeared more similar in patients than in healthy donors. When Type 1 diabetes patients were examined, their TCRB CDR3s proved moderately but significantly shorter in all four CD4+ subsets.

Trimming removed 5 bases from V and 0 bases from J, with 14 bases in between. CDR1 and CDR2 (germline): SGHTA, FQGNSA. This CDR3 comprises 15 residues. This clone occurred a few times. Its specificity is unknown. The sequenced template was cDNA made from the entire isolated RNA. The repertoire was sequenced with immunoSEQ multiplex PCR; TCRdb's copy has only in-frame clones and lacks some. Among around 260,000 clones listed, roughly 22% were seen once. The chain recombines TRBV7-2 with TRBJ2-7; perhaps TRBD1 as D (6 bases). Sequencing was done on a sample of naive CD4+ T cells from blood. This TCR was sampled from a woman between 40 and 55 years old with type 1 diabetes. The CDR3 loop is CASSPRQDSSYEQYF. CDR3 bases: TGTGCCAGCAGCCCTCGACAGGATAGCTCCTACGAGCAGTACTTC.